This record looks at one TCR beta chain sequence and its context. The antigen remains undetermined. The sample is drawn from a study of cytomegalovirus exposure and HLA in healthy donors. Findings and limits, study-wide: Per published accounts, TCR beta sequences correctly predicted the HLA-A and HLA-B alleles of most subjects. A list of 150 to 200 TCR beta chains associated with cytomegalovirus was given. Per a prior analysis, the majority of TCR beta V segments were productive roughly 87% or roughly 30% of the time.

This CDR3 region has 15 residues. V lost 5 bases, J lost 4 bases, and 8 bases stayed unmatched. Germline V gene data show CDR1 as SGHTA and CDR2 as FQGTGA. Researchers ran the PCR with 60 Vbeta and 13 Jbeta primers. The data were produced by immunoSEQ multiplex PCR, yet TCRdb's version contains in-frame clones alone and is incomplete. The sample includes about 120,000 clones, almost 85% of them seen just once. This clonotype was sampled from a woman between 18 and 29 years old in good health and CMV-seronegative. The sample taken for sequencing was PBMCs. The chain carries TRBV7-3 and TRBJ1-1, with TRBD1 matching 9 bases. The CDR3, as DNA: TGTGCCAGCAGCCAACAGGGGGCGGCGGTCACTGAAGCTTTCTTT. Protein sequence: CASSQQGAAVTEAFF. The full variable domain, completed using reference TRBV7-3 and TRBJ1-1, is GAGVSQTPSNKVTEKGKYVELRCDPISGHTALYWYRQSLGQGPEFLIYFQGTGAADDSGLPNDRFFAVRPEGSVSTLKIQRTERGDSAVYLCASSQQGAAVTEAFFGQGTRLTVV.